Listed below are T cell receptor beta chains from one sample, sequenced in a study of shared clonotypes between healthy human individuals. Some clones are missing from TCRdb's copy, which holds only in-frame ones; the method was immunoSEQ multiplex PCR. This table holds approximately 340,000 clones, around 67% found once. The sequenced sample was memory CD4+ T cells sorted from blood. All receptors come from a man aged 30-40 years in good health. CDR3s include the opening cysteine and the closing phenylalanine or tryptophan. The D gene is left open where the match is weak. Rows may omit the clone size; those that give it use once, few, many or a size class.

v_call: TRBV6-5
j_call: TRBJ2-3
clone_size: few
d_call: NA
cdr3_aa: CASSYAGRVTDTQYF
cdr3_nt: TGTGCCAGCAGTTACGCGGGGCGCGTCACAGATACGCAGTATTTT

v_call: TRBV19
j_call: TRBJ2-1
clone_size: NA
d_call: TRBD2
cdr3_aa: CASSMSSGSSHEQFF
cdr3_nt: TGTGCCAGTAGTATGTCTAGCGGGAGTTCCCATGAGCAGTTCTTC

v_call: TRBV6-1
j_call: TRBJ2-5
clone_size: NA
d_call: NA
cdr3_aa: CASSEAPGGAQETQYF
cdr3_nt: TGTGCCAGCAGTGAAGCCCCCGGGGGAGCCCAAGAGACCCAGTACTTC

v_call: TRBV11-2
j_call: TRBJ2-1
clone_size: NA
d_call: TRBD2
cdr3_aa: CASSPTPTSGSYNEQFF
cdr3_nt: TGTGCCAGCAGCCCGACGCCTACTAGCGGGAGCTACAATGAGCAGTTCTTC

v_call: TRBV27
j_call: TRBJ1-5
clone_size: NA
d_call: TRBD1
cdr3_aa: CASSLWGQGGSNQPQHF
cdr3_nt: TGTGCCAGCAGTTTATGGGGACAGGGAGGAAGCAATCAGCCCCAGCATTTT

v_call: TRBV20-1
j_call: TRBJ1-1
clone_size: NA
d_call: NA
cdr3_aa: CSVRGTEAFF
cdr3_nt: TGCAGTGTGCGGGGCACTGAAGCTTTCTTT

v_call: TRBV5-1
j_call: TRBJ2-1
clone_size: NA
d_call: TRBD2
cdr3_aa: CASSPTPSGSNEQFF
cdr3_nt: TGCGCCAGCAGCCCGACGCCTAGCGGGAGCAATGAGCAGTTCTTC

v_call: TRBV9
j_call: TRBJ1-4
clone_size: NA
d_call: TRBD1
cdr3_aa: CASSASGQGNEKLFF
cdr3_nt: TGTGCCAGCAGCGCCTCCGGACAGGGTAATGAAAAACTGTTTTTT

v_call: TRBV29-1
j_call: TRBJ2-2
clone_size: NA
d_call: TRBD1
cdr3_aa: CSGGTGGTGELFF
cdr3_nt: TGCAGCGGAGGGACAGGGGGGACCGGGGAGCTGTTTTTT

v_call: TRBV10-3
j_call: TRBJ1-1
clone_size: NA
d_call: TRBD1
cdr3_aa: CAIREGQGTEAFF
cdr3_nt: TGTGCCATCAGAGAGGGACAGGGGACTGAAGCTTTCTTT

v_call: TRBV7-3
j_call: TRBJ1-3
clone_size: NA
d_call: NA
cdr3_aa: CASSLGMGNTIYF
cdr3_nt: TGTGCCAGCAGCTTAGGGATGGGAAACACCATATATTTT

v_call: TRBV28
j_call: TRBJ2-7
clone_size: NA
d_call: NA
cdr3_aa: CASSLSRWGGSYEQYF
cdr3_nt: TGTGCCAGCAGTTTGTCCAGGTGGGGAGGCTCCTACGAGCAGTACTTC

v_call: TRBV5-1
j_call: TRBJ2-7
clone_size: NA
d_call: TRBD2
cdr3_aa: CASGTSGIYEQYF
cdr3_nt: TGCGCCAGCGGGACTAGCGGGATCTACGAGCAGTACTTC

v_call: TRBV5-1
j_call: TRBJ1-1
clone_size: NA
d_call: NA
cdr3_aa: CASSIGQNTEAFF
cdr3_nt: TGCGCCAGCAGCATAGGACAGAACACTGAAGCTTTCTTT

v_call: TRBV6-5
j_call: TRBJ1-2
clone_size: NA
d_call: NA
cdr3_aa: CASSYSPGLIYGYTF
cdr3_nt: TGTGCCAGCAGTTACTCGCCAGGGCTCATCTATGGCTACACCTTC

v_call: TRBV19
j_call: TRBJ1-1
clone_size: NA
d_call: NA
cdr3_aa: CASSLKRGNTEAFF
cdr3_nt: TGTGCCAGTAGCCTTAAGAGAGGGAACACTGAAGCTTTCTTT

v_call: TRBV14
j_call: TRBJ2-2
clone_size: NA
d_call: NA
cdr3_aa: CASSQEEGNTGELFF
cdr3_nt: TGTGCCAGCAGCCAAGAAGAGGGGAACACCGGGGAGCTGTTTTTT

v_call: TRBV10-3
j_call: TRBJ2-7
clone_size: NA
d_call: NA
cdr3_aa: CAIGRDSYEQYF
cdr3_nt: TGTGCCATCGGTAGAGATTCCTACGAGCAGTACTTC

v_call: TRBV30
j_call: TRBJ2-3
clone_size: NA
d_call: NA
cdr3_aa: CAWTRSIFGSDTQYF
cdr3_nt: TGTGCCTGGACCCGGAGTATCTTTGGCTCGGATACGCAGTATTTT

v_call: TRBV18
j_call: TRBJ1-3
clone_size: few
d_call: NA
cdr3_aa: CASSPPSVGNTIYF
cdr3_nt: TGTGCCAGCTCACCCCCGTCAGTTGGAAACACCATATATTTT

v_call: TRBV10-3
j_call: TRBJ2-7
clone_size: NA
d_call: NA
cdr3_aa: CAISEGGNPYEQYF
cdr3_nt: TGTGCCATCAGTGAGGGTGGGAATCCCTACGAGCAGTACTTC

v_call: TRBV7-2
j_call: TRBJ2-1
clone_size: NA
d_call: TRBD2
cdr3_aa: CASSLRPGLANNEQFF
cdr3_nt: TGTGCCAGCAGCTTACGCCCGGGACTAGCGAACAATGAGCAGTTCTTC

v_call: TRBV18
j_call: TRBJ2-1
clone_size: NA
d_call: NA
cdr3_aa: CASSPRGRAGYNEQFF
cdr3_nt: TGTGCCAGCTCACCGCGTGGGCGGGCGGGCTACAATGAGCAGTTCTTC

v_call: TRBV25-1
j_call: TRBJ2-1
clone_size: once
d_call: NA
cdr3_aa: CASSEYAGFDYNEQFF
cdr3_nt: TGTGCCAGCAGTGAATATGCGGGGTTTGACTACAATGAGCAGTTCTTC

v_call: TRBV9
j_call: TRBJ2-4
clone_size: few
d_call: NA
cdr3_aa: CASSTLQGQVQYF
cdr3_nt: TGTGCCAGCAGCACCCTTCAGGGGCAAGTTCAGTACTTC

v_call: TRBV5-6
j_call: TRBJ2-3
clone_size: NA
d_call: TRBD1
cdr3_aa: CASSWDRVTDTQYF
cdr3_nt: TGTGCCAGCAGCTGGGACAGGGTGACAGATACGCAGTATTTT

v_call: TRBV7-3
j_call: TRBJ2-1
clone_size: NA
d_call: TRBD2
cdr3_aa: CASGPLAGDNEQFF
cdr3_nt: TGTGCCAGCGGCCCACTAGCGGGGGACAATGAGCAGTTCTTC

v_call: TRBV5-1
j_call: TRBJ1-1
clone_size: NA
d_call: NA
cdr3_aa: CASSVRHTDNVGTEAFF
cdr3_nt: TGCGCCAGCAGCGTTCGACACACGGATAACGTGGGCACTGAAGCTTTCTTT

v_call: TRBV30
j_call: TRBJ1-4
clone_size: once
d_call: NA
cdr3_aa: CAWSGGGKLFF
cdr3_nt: TGTGCCTGGAGCGGCGGGGGTAAACTGTTTTTT

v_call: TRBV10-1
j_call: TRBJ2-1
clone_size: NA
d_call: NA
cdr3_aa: CASSESQATDEQFF
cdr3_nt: TGCGCCAGCAGTGAGTCGCAGGCAACGGATGAGCAGTTCTTC

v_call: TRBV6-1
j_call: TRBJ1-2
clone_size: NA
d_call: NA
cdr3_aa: CASSPGTRRYTF
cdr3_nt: TGTGCCAGCAGTCCCGGGACTAGGAGGTACACCTTC

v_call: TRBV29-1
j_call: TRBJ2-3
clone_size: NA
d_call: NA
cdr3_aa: CSVEEGAADTQYF
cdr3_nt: TGCAGCGTTGAAGAGGGGGCGGCAGATACGCAGTATTTT

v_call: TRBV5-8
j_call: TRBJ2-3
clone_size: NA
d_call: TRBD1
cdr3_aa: CASSLVFGTATTDTQYF
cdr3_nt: TGTGCCAGCAGCTTGGTGTTTGGGACAGCGACCACAGATACGCAGTATTTT

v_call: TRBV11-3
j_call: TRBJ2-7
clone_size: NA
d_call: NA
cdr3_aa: CASSSRPGVNEQYF
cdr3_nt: TGTGCCAGCAGCTCCCGCCCGGGGGTTAACGAGCAGTACTTC

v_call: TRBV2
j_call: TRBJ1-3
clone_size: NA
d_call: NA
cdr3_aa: CASSPSYSGNTIYF
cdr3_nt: TGTGCCAGCTCTCCCAGCTACTCTGGAAACACCATATATTTT

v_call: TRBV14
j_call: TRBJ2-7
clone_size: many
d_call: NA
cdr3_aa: CASSQDSLAYEQYF
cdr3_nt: TGTGCCAGCAGCCAAGACAGTCTAGCCTACGAGCAGTACTTC

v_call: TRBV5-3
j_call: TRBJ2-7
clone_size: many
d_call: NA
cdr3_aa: CARSWARHQKSSYEQYF
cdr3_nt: TGTGCCAGAAGCTGGGCGAGACACCAAAAGAGCTCCTACGAGCAGTACTTC

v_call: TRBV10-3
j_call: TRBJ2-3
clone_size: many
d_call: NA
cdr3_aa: CAISSGRSTDTQYF
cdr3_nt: TGTGCCATCAGTTCAGGGCGTAGCACAGATACGCAGTATTTT

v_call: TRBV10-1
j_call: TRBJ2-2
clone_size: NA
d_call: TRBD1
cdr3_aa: CASSPQGASTGELFF
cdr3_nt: TGCGCCAGCAGCCCCCAGGGGGCTAGCACCGGGGAGCTGTTTTTT

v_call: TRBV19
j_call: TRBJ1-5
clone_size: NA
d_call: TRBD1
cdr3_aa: CASSMDRPQPQHF
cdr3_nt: TGTGCCAGTAGTATGGACAGGCCTCAGCCCCAGCATTTT

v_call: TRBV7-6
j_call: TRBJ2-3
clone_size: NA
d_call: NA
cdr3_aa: CASSLGSGFTSTDTQYF
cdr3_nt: TGTGCCAGCAGCTTAGGATCAGGATTTACTAGCACAGATACGCAGTATTTT

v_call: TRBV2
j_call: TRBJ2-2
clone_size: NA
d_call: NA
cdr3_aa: CATNRVVGELFF
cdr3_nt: TGTGCCACCAACAGGGTGGTCGGGGAGCTGTTTTTT

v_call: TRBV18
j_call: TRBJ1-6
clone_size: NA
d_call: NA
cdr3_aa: CASSRHRDIGSSPLHF
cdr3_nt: TGTGCCAGCTCACGCCACCGGGACATTGGATCCTCACCCCTCCACTTT

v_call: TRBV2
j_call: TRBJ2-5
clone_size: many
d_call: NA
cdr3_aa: CASRSSPGGQETQYF
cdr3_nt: TGTGCCAGCAGAAGTTCCCCCGGGGGCCAAGAGACCCAGTACTTC

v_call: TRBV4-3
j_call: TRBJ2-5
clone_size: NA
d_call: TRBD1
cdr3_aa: CASSQAPGQGAETQYF
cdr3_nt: TGCGCCAGCAGCCAAGCCCCGGGACAGGGGGCAGAGACCCAGTACTTC

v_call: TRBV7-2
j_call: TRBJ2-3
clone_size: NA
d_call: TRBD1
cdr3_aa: CASRRTGVQDTQYF
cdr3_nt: TGTGCCAGCAGGAGGACAGGGGTTCAGGATACGCAGTATTTT

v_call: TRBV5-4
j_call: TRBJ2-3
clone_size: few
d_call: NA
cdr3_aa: CASSARTGTYTDTQYF
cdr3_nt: TGTGCCAGCAGCGCAAGAACCGGGACGTACACAGATACGCAGTATTTT

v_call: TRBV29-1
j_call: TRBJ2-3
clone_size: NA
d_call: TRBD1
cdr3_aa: CSVDRGIGHTDTQYF
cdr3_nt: TGCAGCGTCGACAGGGGGATCGGACACACAGATACGCAGTATTTT

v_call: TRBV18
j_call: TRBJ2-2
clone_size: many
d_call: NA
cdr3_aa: CASSREVANTGELFF
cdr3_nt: TGTGCCAGCTCACGGGAGGTGGCGAACACCGGGGAGCTGTTTTTT